The rows below give T cell receptor beta chains drawn from one sample of a study of blood T cells in healthy people across ages. Each CDR3 protein gets one entry after TCRdb re-called the 5' RACE reads with MiXCR. The table lists around 1,000,000 distinct CDR3 sequences, almost 25% of them singletons. The sample was also reused in another study, on T cells of mothers and their children.

The specimen was blood. These receptors originate from a girl aged 2 to 10 in good health. Each CDR3 is given with its conserved first and last residue. The D gene is left open where the match is weak. Size is stated for part of the rows, as once, few or many counts, or as a class when the clone is expanded.

J gene,CDR3 length,V gene,D gene,clone size,CDR3 DNA,CDR3 protein
TRBJ2-5,14,TRBV28,TRBD1,NA,TGTGCCAGCAGTTGGGACAGGAACACCTGGACCCAGTACTTC,CASSWDRNTWTQYF
TRBJ2-1,15,TRBV27,TRBD2,NA,TGTGCCACCTTAAAACTAGCGGGAGGGAGGAATGAGCAGTTCTTC,CATLKLAGGRNEQFF
TRBJ2-5,15,TRBV7-9,NA,NA,TGTGCCAGCAGCCCCGTGGGTCGGAGCTCCTACGTGCAGTACTTC,CASSPVGRSSYVQYF
TRBJ1-5,10,TRBV4-1,NA,NA,TGCGCCAGCAGCCAAGAGCCCCAGCATTTT,CASSQEPQHF
TRBJ2-3,14,TRBV2,TRBD1,NA,TGTGCCAGCGGACAGGGGATGAGCACGGATACGCAGTATTTT,CASGQGMSTDTQYF
TRBJ2-3,14,TRBV7-2,NA,few,TGTGCCAGCAGCCTGACTAGTCTTACAGATACGCAGTATTTT,CASSLTSLTDTQYF
TRBJ2-7,14,TRBV20-1,NA,NA,TGCAGTGCTCTAGCCCCGGACAGTCCCTACGAGCAGTACTTC,CSALAPDSPYEQYF
TRBJ1-2,17,TRBV28,TRBD1,NA,TGTGCCAGCAGTTTCTATACAGCCAGGGGGCCCCACTATGGCTACACCTTC,CASSFYTARGPHYGYTF
TRBJ2-1,16,TRBV18,NA,NA,TGTGCCAGCTCACGAACAGGGTCCAGCTCCTACAATGAGCAGTTCTTC,CASSRTGSSSYNEQFF
TRBJ2-1,15,TRBV19,NA,few,TGTGCCAGTAGCCTCTCAGCGGTCGGGACCAATGAGCAGTTCTTC,CASSLSAVGTNEQFF
TRBJ2-3,16,TRBV28,NA,NA,TGTGCCAGCAGTCAGGACAGAACCCGCTTTGAGGATACGCAGTATTTT,CASSQDRTRFEDTQYF
TRBJ2-7,14,TRBV14,NA,NA,TGTGCCAGCAGCCACAACGGTCGGGGTTACGAGCAGTACTTC,CASSHNGRGYEQYF
TRBJ2-1,14,TRBV7-6,NA,few,TGTGCCAGCAGCTTATCGGGACTTTACCATGAGCAGTTCTTC,CASSLSGLYHEQFF
TRBJ2-3,17,TRBV7-3,TRBD2,NA,TGTGCCAGCAGCCCCGGGACTAGCGGGAGAGGGGTGGATACGCAGTATTTT,CASSPGTSGRGVDTQYF
TRBJ1-1,14,TRBV5-1,NA,many,TGTGCCAGCAGCTTGGAAGGGATGAACACTGAAGCTTTCTTT,CASSLEGMNTEAFF
TRBJ1-1,16,TRBV5-6,TRBD1,NA,TGTGCCAGCAGCCCACCGGACCCAGGACAGGGTGGATTAGCTTTCTTT,CASSPPDPGQGGLAFF
TRBJ2-7,12,TRBV29-1,NA,few,TGCAGCGTTTCGGATAGGGTTGACGAGCAGTACTTC,CSVSDRVDEQYF
TRBJ1-4,13,TRBV10-3,NA,NA,TGTGCCATCAGTGAGTCCGGTGGCGAAAAACTGTTTTTT,CAISESGGEKLFF
TRBJ1-5,14,TRBV20-1,NA,NA,TGCAGTGCTAGCCCGACAGGTGGGGATCAGCCCCAGCATTTT,CSASPTGGDQPQHF
TRBJ1-5,14,TRBV12-3/TRBV12-4,NA,few,TGTGCCAGCACCGTGGGAGATAGCAATCAGCCCCAGCATTTT,CASTVGDSNQPQHF
TRBJ2-1,13,TRBV2,NA,once,TGTGCCAGCAGTGTACTGGAGTACAATGAGCAGTTCTTC,CASSVLEYNEQFF
TRBJ2-1,16,TRBV7-2,NA,few,TGTGCCAGCAGCTTCCATCACCCAGGGCTCGGCAATGAGCAGTTCTTC,CASSFHHPGLGNEQFF
TRBJ1-4,13,TRBV12-3/TRBV12-4,NA,few,TGTGCCAGCACTAATTCGTCGGGAGAAAAACTGTTTTTT,CASTNSSGEKLFF
TRBJ2-2,15,TRBV20-1,NA,NA,TGCAGTGCTAGGGGGCTGCGGGATCCCGCCGGGGAGCTGTTTTTT,CSARGLRDPAGELFF
TRBJ2-5,12,TRBV12-3/TRBV12-4,NA,NA,TGTGCCAGCACGTCAGCGTCGGAGACCCAGTACTTC,CASTSASETQYF
TRBJ2-7,13,TRBV20-1,NA,NA,TGCAGTGCTTCTGAAGGGATAGCCTACGAGCAGTACTTC,CSASEGIAYEQYF
TRBJ2-7,12,TRBV6-5,TRBD1,few,TGTGCCAGCAGCCGAACTGGGACAGGGTTGTACTTC,CASSRTGTGLYF
TRBJ2-7,14,TRBV6-2/TRBV6-3,NA,NA,TGTGCCAGCAGTTACTCGATTTGGGGATACGAGCAGTACTTC,CASSYSIWGYEQYF
TRBJ2-5,15,TRBV12-3/TRBV12-4,NA,once,TGTGCCAGCCTATCCTCCCGAGGGGCCCAAGAGACCCAGTACTTC,CASLSSRGAQETQYF
TRBJ1-1,15,TRBV11-1,NA,NA,TGTGCCTGCAGCTTAATACAGGGCGGAAGTACTGAAGCTTTCTTT,CACSLIQGGSTEAFF
TRBJ2-5,12,TRBV29-1,NA,NA,TGCAGCGGGGGGGCAGGGGGAGAGACCCAGTACTTC,CSGGAGGETQYF
TRBJ2-5,14,TRBV20-1,TRBD1,few,TGCAGTGCGAAAACAGGGGCACCCCAGGAGACCCAGTACTTC,CSAKTGAPQETQYF
TRBJ2-5,14,TRBV6-6,NA,NA,TGTGCCAGCAGTTACCCGTTCGGTGGAGAGACCCAGTACTTC,CASSYPFGGETQYF
TRBJ2-5,13,TRBV19,TRBD2,NA,TGTGCCAGTAGTGGGACTATCTGGGAGACCCAGTACTTC,CASSGTIWETQYF
TRBJ1-5,14,TRBV12-3/TRBV12-4,NA,NA,TGTGCCAGCAGTTTTGAGGGGCAGGGGTGGCCCCAGCATTTT,CASSFEGQGWPQHF
TRBJ2-7,16,TRBV6-5,NA,NA,TGTGCCAGCAGTTACTCTCGACCCGGACTCTCCTACGAGCAGTACTTC,CASSYSRPGLSYEQYF
TRBJ1-1,13,TRBV7-2,TRBD1,NA,TGTGCCAGCAGCTTAGACGGACAGGGGAACGTTTTCTTT,CASSLDGQGNVFF
TRBJ1-2,15,TRBV9,TRBD1,NA,TGTGCCAGCAGCGTAGGCAATCCGACAGGGTATGGCTACACCTTC,CASSVGNPTGYGYTF
TRBJ2-1,16,TRBV12-3/TRBV12-4,TRBD1,NA,TGTGCCAGCAGTCCTTCCCCCCGGACAGGGGTCAATGAGCAGTTCTTC,CASSPSPRTGVNEQFF
TRBJ2-6,19,TRBV7-3,NA,NA,TGTGCCAGCAGTCTCTCGGCCCACAGTATTAGCTCTGGGGCCAACGTCCGGACTTTC,CASSLSAHSISSGANVRTF
TRBJ2-5,13,TRBV7-9,TRBD1,few,TGTGCCAGCAGCCACACAGGGGAGGAGACCCAGTACTTC,CASSHTGEETQYF
TRBJ1-2,13,TRBV28,NA,NA,TGTGCCAGCAGTTTTTATATGGGGGGCGGCTACACCTTC,CASSFYMGGGYTF
TRBJ2-7,15,TRBV7-9,NA,few,TGTGCCAGCAGCTCTGGGGCAGGGAGTATCCACGAGCAGTACTTC,CASSSGAGSIHEQYF
TRBJ1-5,16,TRBV13,TRBD1,NA,TGTGCCAGCAGCTTGGGGGACAGGGGTGTCGGTCAGCCCCAGCATTTT,CASSLGDRGVGQPQHF
TRBJ2-5,17,TRBV20-1,TRBD2,few,TGCAGTGCTAGAGGGGCACTAGCGGGAGGGACCCAAGAGACCCAGTACTTC,CSARGALAGGTQETQYF
TRBJ2-3,15,TRBV20-1,TRBD2,NA,TGCAGTGCCGAGGAGGGTAGCGGGAAGGCAGATACGCAGTATTTT,CSAEEGSGKADTQYF
TRBJ1-5,13,TRBV3-1,NA,NA,TGTGCCAGCAGCCAGGACCAAGATCAGCCCCAGCATTTT,CASSQDQDQPQHF
TRBJ2-4,13,TRBV29-1,NA,NA,TGCAGCGTTGGCCCGCGGGGTAATGACATTCAGTACTTC,CSVGPRGNDIQYF
TRBJ2-7,14,TRBV12-3/TRBV12-4,NA,few,TGTGCCAGCAGGAGATACAGGGATTCCTACGAGCAGTACTTC,CASRRYRDSYEQYF
TRBJ1-2,15,TRBV27,NA,NA,TGTGCCAGCAGCTACAACAGGGTAGGGCCTCAGGGCTACACCTTC,CASSYNRVGPQGYTF
TRBJ2-3,14,TRBV2,NA,NA,TGTGCCAGCAGAGCTGAGGGAGTAACAGATACGCAGTATTTT,CASRAEGVTDTQYF
TRBJ2-7,15,TRBV20-1,TRBD2,NA,TGCAGTGCTAGAAAGTGGGCGGGAGGGACCTACGAGCAGTACTTC,CSARKWAGGTYEQYF